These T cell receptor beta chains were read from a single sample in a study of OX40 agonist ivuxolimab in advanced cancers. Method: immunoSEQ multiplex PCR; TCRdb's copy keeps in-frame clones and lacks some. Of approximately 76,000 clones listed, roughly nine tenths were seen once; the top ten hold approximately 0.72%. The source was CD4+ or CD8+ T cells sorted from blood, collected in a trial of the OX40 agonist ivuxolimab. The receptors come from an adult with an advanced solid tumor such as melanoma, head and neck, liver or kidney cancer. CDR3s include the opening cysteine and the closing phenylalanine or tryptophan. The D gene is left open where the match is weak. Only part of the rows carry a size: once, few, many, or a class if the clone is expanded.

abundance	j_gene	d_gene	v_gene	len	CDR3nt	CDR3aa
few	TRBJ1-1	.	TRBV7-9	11	TGTGCCAGCAGCGACGGGACTGAAGCTTTCTTT	CASSDGTEAFF
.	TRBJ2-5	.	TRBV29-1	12	TGCAGCGTTGGAGTTAGCCAAGAGACCCAGTACTTC	CSVGVSQETQYF
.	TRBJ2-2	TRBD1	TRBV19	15	TGTGCCAGTAGTCACGCGACAGGGGGCACCGGGGAGCTGTTTTTT	CASSHATGGTGELFF
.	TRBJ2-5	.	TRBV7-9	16	TGTGCCAGCAGCCGTACTGGGGCGGGGAGCCAAGAGACCCAGTACTTC	CASSRTGAGSQETQYF
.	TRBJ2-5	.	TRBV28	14	TGTGCCAGCAGTGCCAACTACCGGGGGGAGACCCAGTACTTC	CASSANYRGETQYF
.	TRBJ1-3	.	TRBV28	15	TGTGCCAGCAACCCACGAGGGCGCTCTGGAAACACCATATATTTT	CASNPRGRSGNTIYF
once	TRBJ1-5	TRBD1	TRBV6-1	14	TGTGCCAGCAGTCGCCGGGACAGGAAACAGCCCCAGCATTTT	CASSRRDRKQPQHF
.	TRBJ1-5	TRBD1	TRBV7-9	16	TGTGCCAGCAGCTTAGAGTCTGGGACAGGCAATCAGCCCCAGCATTTT	CASSLESGTGNQPQHF
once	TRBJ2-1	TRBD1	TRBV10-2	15	TGCGCCAGCAGCGGGCCGGGACAGGGGGCGTTTGAGCAGTTCTTC	CASSGPGQGAFEQFF
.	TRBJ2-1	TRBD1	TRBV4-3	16	TGCGCCAGCAGCCAGGTCGACAGGGGGAGCAACAATGAGCAGTTCTTC	CASSQVDRGSNNEQFF
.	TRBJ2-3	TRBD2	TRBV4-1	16	TGCGCCAGCAGCCAGGCCACCGGGACTAGCCTTGATACGCAGTATTTT	CASSQATGTSLDTQYF
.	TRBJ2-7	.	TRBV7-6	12	TGTGCCAGCAGCCCTCTGAATGGGGAGCAGTACTTC	CASSPLNGEQYF
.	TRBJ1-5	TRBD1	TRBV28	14	TGTGCCAGCAAACAAACAGGGGGCAGACAGCCCCAGCATTTT	CASKQTGGRQPQHF
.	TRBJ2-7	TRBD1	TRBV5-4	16	TGTGCCAGCAGCTTGAATCAGCAGGGGGCGCGTAGGGAGCAGTACTTC	CASSLNQQGARREQYF
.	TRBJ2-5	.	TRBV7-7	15	TGTGCTAGCAGCTTAGCTATAGCAGGATCGGAGACCCAGTACTTC	CASSLAIAGSETQYF
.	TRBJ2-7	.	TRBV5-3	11	TGTGCCAGAAGGTCGGTGTGCGAGCAGTACTTC	CARRSVCEQYF
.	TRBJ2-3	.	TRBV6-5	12	TGTGCCAGCACTACGAAGGGAGATACGCAGTATTTT	CASTTKGDTQYF
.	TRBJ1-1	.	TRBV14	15	TGTGCCAGCAGCCAAGCTGTGACGATGAACACTGAAGCTTTCTTT	CASSQAVTMNTEAFF
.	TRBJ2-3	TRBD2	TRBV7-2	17	TGTGCCAGCAGCCTAGGACTAGTGGGGGGGTACACAGATACGCAGTATTTT	CASSLGLVGGYTDTQYF
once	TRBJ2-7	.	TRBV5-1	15	TGCGCCAGCAGCTTGGTACAGGGTGGTTTCTCCGAGCAGTACTTC	CASSLVQGGFSEQYF
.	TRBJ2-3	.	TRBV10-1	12	TGCGCCACCGGACGGGGCCCAGATACGCAGTATTTT	CATGRGPDTQYF
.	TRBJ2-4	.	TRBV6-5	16	TGTGCCAGCAGTTCCGGACTCCCCCTAGCCAAAAACATTCAGTACTTC	CASSSGLPLAKNIQYF
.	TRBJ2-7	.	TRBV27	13	TGTGCCAGCAGACCGGGCAGTACCTACGAGCAGTACTTC	CASRPGSTYEQYF
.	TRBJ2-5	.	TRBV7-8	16	TGTGCCAGCAGCTTTCGGGGCGGGGCTATCCAAGAGACCCAGTACTTC	CASSFRGGAIQETQYF
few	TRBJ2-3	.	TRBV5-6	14	TGTGCCAGCAGCGGGCAAGCGGGCACAGATACGCAGTATTTT	CASSGQAGTDTQYF
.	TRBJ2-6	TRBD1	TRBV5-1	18	TGCGCCAGCAGCTTGGGGGACAGAAGAATTTCTGGGGCCAACGTCCTGACTTTC	CASSLGDRRISGANVLTF
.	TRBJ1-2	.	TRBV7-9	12	TGTGCCAGCAGTTTTGAGAACTATGGCTACACCTTC	CASSFENYGYTF
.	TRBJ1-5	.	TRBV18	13	TGTGCCAGCTCCCGGGGGGGAAGTCAGCCCCAGCATTTT	CASSRGGSQPQHF
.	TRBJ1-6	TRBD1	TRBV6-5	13	TGTGCCAGCAGTGACAGGGTTGGGTCACCCCTCCACTTT	CASSDRVGSPLHF
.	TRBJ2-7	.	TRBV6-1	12	TGTGCCAGCAGGCAAGCGGCCTACGAGCAGTACTTC	CASRQAAYEQYF
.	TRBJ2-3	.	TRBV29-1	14	TGCAGCGTTGTTAAGGGAGCCTACACAGATACGCAGTATTTT	CSVVKGAYTDTQYF
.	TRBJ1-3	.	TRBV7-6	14	TGTGCCAGCAGCAAAGACAATTCTGGAAACACCATATATTTT	CASSKDNSGNTIYF
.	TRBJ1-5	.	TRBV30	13	TGTGCCTGGAATCGGGACAGCAATCAGCCCCAGCATTTT	CAWNRDSNQPQHF
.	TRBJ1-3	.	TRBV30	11	TGTGCCTGGGTGGTGGGGAACACCATATATTTT	CAWVVGNTIYF
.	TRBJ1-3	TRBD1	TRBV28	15	TGTGCCAGCAGTTATTACAGGGGAAGTGGAAACACCATATATTTT	CASSYYRGSGNTIYF
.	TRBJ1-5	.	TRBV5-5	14	TGTGCCAGCAGCTCGGGACATAGGTGGCAGCCCCAGCATTTT	CASSSGHRWQPQHF
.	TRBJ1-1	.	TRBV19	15	TGTGCCAGTAGTATCTTGGAGGGGCGTAGCACTGAAGCTTTCTTT	CASSILEGRSTEAFF
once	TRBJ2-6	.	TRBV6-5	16	TGTGCCAGCAGTTACTCGTCCCTCTCTGGGGCCAACGTCCTGACTTTC	CASSYSSLSGANVLTF
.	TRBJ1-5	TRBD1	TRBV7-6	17	TGTGCCAGCAGCTTACGGACAGGGACATTGGGCAATCAGCCCCAGCATTTT	CASSLRTGTLGNQPQHF
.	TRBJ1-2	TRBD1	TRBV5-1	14	TGCGCCAGCAGCTTGGCGACAGGGCTTGATGGCTACACCTTC	CASSLATGLDGYTF
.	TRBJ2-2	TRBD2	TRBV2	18	TGTGCCAGCAGTGAACGGTCTAGCGGAGCCTTGAACACCGGGGAGCTGTTTTTT	CASSERSSGALNTGELFF
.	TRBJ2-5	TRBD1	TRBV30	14	TGTGCCTGCGCACCGACAGGGGTCGGCGAGACCCAGTACTTC	CACAPTGVGETQYF
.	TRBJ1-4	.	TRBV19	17	TGTGCCAGTAGTAGACCAAACAGGGCGACAACTAATGAAAAACTGTTTTTT	CASSRPNRATTNEKLFF
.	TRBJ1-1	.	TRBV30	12	TGTGCCTGGGGAGACAGCCGCACTGAAGCTTTCTTT	CAWGDSRTEAFF
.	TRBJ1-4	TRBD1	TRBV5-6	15	TGTGCCAGCAGCTTACGACAGGGTTTAAGTGAAAAACTGTTTTTT	CASSLRQGLSEKLFF
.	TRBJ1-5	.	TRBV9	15	TGTGCCAGCAGCCGTAGGGGAGGCGGTGGACAGCCCCAGCATTTT	CASSRRGGGGQPQHF
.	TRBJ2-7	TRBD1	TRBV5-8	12	TGTGCCAGCAGCCGGACAGGGTTCGAGCAGTACTTC	CASSRTGFEQYF
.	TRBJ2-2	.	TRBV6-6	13	TGTGCCAGCAGTTACAAGAACACCGGGGAGCTGTTTTTT	CASSYKNTGELFF
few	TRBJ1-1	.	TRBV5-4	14	TGTGCCAGCAGCCGTAAGGGGCCTAACACTGAAGCTTTCTTT	CASSRKGPNTEAFF
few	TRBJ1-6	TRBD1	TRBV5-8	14	TGTGCCAGCACCCCGGGACAGGGAGCATCACCCCTCCACTTT	CASTPGQGASPLHF
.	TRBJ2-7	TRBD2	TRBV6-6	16	TGTGCCAGCAGTTCGGCCAAAGGGAGGGGTTCCTACGAGCAGTACTTC	CASSSAKGRGSYEQYF
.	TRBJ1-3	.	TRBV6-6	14	TGTGCCAGCAGTTACTCGTCTGCTGGAAACACCATATATTTT	CASSYSSAGNTIYF
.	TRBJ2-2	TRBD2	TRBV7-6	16	TGTGCCAGCAGCCGTGGACTAGCGGGAGCGACCGGGGAGCTGTTTTTT	CASSRGLAGATGELFF
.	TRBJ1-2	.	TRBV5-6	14	TGTGCCAGCAGCTTGGATCGACTCAATTATGGCTACACCTTC	CASSLDRLNYGYTF
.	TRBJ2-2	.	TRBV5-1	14	TGCGCCAGCAGGGGGCATCTTACCACCGGGGAGCTGTTTTTT	CASRGHLTTGELFF